One sample yielded the 12 T cell receptor beta chains listed below, sequenced in a study of beta chain features in type 1 diabetes. Of the isolated RNA, all was reverse transcribed, and so the sequenced material was expressed TCRB transcripts. Profiling relied on immunoSEQ multiplex PCR, and the TCRdb table lists in-frame clones only, not all of them. The sample contains 300,000 to 400,000 clones, roughly 9.6% of which appear only once. The sample consisted of naive CD4+ T cells from blood. The receptors here all came from a woman between 25 and 40 years old in good health.

The chain couples TRBV15 to TRBJ2-1; 8 bases map to TRBD1. The germline gives CDR1 LNHNV, CDR2 YYDKDF (reference sequence). J was trimmed by 6 bases and V by 1 base; bases with no gene match: 5. This CDR3 has 15 residues. CDR3 coding DNA: TGTGCCACCAGCAGAGGGGTGACAGGGGTCAATGAGCAGTTCTTC. Amino acids: CATSRGVTGVNEQFF. Looking up the rest from reference TRBV15 and TRBJ2-1 gives the full variable domain: DAMVIQNPRYQVTQFGKPVTLSCSQTLNHNVMYWYQQKSSQAPKLLFHYYDKDFNNEADTPDNFQSRRPNTSFCFLDIRSPGLGDTAMYLCATSRGVTGVNEQFFGPGTRLTVL.

The sample holds a few counts of this clone. This chain joins TRBV29-1 and TRBJ2-3; no reliable D call. V dropped 3 bases and J dropped 0 bases, with 4 bases sitting between them. Looked up from germline, CDR1 is SQVTM and CDR2 is ANQGSEA. This CDR3 has 12 residues. CDR3 in amino acids: CSVDPSTDTQYF. For the CDR3, the DNA is TGCAGCGTTGACCCTAGCACAGATACGCAGTATTTT.

This rearrangement joins TRBV2 to TRBJ2-7; TRBD1 agrees at 7 bases. From germline, CDR1 is SNHLY and CDR2 FYNNEI. V was pared by 10 bases and J by 0 bases, with 6 bases of the junction left unmatched. The CDR3 runs 13 residues. This chain's CDR3 is CAMGTERSYEQYF. The DNA for the CDR3 is TGTGCCATGGGGACAGAACGCTCCTACGAGCAGTACTTC.

V gene TRBV28 combines with J gene TRBJ2-7, with D maybe TRBD1 (6 bases). V lost 6 bases to trimming and J lost 3 bases, with 12 bases between them. The CDR3 loop spans 13 amino acids. Germline V gene lookup returns CDR1 MDHEN and CDR2 SYDVKM. The DNA of the CDR3 is TGTGCCAGCAGAGTGGACAGTTTCTACGAGCAGTACTTC. Its protein product is CASRVDSFYEQYF.

The gene calls are TRBV5-1 and TRBJ2-3; tentatively, D is TRBD2 (6 bases). The CDR3 is 15 residues long. CDR1 and CDR2 (germline): SGHRS, YFSETQ. Trimming cost V 2 bases and J 2 bases, with 12 bases left between them. The CDR3, as DNA: TGCGCCAGCAGCTTCGGGACTGAAAACACAGATACGCAGTATTTT. Its translation is CASSFGTENTDTQYF.

This clone has just a few counts. This chain joins TRBV10-3 and TRBJ1-1; no firm D call. The V gene's germline CDR1 is ENHRY and CDR2 SYGVKD. The CDR3 is 12 residues long. V was shortened by 3 bases and J by 6 bases, with 8 bases between the two germline ends. CDR3 residues: CAISDVSSEAFF. The CDR3, as DNA: TGTGCCATCAGTGATGTTTCCTCTGAAGCTTTCTTT.

About this clone: Other nucleotide sequences from this sample produce the same CDR3. The chain combines TRBV7-2 with TRBJ2-7, with 12 positions matching TRBD2. V trimming: 1 base; J trimming: 4 bases; junction bases outside the gene matches: 2. The CDR3 loop spans 15 amino acids. Germline CDR1 SGHTA, CDR2 FQGNSA. In DNA form, the CDR3 reads TGTGCCAGCAGCTTAGAACTAGCGGGAGGTTACGAGCAGTACTTC. Encoded protein: CASSLELAGGYEQYF.

This clone came up a few times. This chain connects TRBV18 to TRBJ2-1; 8 nucleotides agree with TRBD2. The CDR3 has 14 amino acids. J gave up 7 bases and V 0 bases, and 2 bases lay outside the gene matches. Germline lookup yields CDR1 KGHSH and CDR2 LQKENI. CDR3 region: CASSPPSSGNEQFF. The CDR3 bases are TGTGCCAGCTCACCACCGTCTAGCGGGAATGAGCAGTTCTTC.

This clone was observed a handful of times. The chain has TRBV4-3 and TRBJ2-3; TRBD1 is a possible D gene (6 bases). The CDR3 length is 18 residues. Looked up from germline, CDR1 is LGHNA and CDR2 is YSLEER. Trimming took off 1 base at V and 4 bases at J, with 21 bases between the two ends. The CDR3 reads CASSQGGLRLPAADTQYF. The CDR3 coding sequence is TGCGCCAGCAGCCAAGGGGGGCTTAGACTACCAGCGGCAGATACGCAGTATTTT.

This chain uses TRBV4-1 with TRBJ1-4, with D uncertain. The CDR3 is made up of 15 amino acids. Germline values: CDR1 MGHRA, CDR2 YSYEKL. Between the trimmed V and J ends, which lost 6 bases and 5 bases, there was a span of 16 bases. The CDR3 protein is CASSPPGSRNEKLFF. Here the CDR3 DNA reads TGCGCCAGCAGTCCCCCGGGGTCGCGGAATGAAAAACTGTTTTTT.

The CDR3: CASSSKGDTEAFF. The CDR3 bases are TGTGCCAGCAGTTCGAAAGGGGACACTGAAGCTTTCTTT. The chain joins TRBV6-5 to TRBJ1-1; D may be TRBD1 (5 bases). Trimming cost V 4 bases and J 3 bases, with 9 bases left between them. This CDR3 has 13 amino acids. Per the germline V gene, CDR1 is MNHEY and CDR2 is SVGAGI.

This clone was counted between two and nine times. The J gene is TRBJ2-2, the V gene TRBV29-1; 7 bases are shared with TRBD1. The germline V gene encodes CDR1 SQVTM and CDR2 ANQGSEA. The ends lost 5 bases at V and 7 bases at J; junction bases unmatched: 4. The CDR3 is 12 amino acids. The CDR3 spells CSVRGRGGELFF. The CDR3 DNA is TGCAGCGTTAGGGGGCGAGGCGGGGAGCTGTTTTTT.